These 26 T cell receptor beta chains were all obtained from the same sample, sequenced in a study of early T cells in non-severe SARS-CoV-2 infection (TCRdb year 2021). The library was made by 5' RACE. Sequencing instrument: NextSeq 500. TCRdb trimmed the raw reads at Q25, called clones with MiXCR and kept productive beta chains. Merged by CDR3 protein, the rows form single entries marked with the most common genes and DNA. For this sample there are approximately 48,000 distinct CDR3 sequences; almost 9.5% appear just once. The leading ten clones occupy around 14% of the sample. Material: whole blood. The origin of the receptors is an adult who was a healthcare worker with PCR-confirmed SARS-CoV-2 infection or an uninfected control (not recorded which).

This chain joins TRBV6-1 and TRBJ1-2, with D tentatively TRBD1 (5 bases). CDR1 and CDR2 from the germline V gene are MNHNS and SASEGT. V was trimmed by 0 bases and J by 2 bases, leaving 7 bases between them. The CDR3 has 14 amino acids. CDR3 DNA: TGTGCCAGCAGTGAAGCGGGGGAGAACTATGGCTACACCTTC. Translated, it gives CASSEAGENYGYTF.

This clonotype has a count of ten or more. The chain couples TRBV29-1 to TRBJ2-7, with D maybe TRBD1 (6 bases). The CDR3 has 14 residues. Germline V gene data show CDR1 as SQVTM and CDR2 as ANQGSEA. Trimming took 7 bases from V and 6 from J, leaving 22 bases between them. The CDR3 here is CSALQGFGPGEQYF. The CDR3 DNA follows: TGCAGCGCATTACAGGGTTTTGGACCCGGCGAGCAGTACTTC.

This clonotype occurred many times. This chain uses TRBV6-6 with TRBJ1-1; TRBD1 matches 9 bases. In germline, CDR1 is MNHNY, CDR2 SVGAGI (reference sequence). The CDR3 runs to 14 residues. The V segment lost 5 bases and the J segment 4 bases; nucleotides outside the gene matches: 5. Here the CDR3 reads CASSPGQGSTEAFF. The DNA for the CDR3 is TGTGCCAGCAGTCCCGGACAGGGGTCCACTGAAGCTTTCTTT.

This chain uses TRBV3-1 with TRBJ1-3, with D unclear. Trimming pared 2 bases from V and 0 bases from J, leaving 8 bases between. Germline V gene data show CDR1 as LGHDT and CDR2 as YNNKEL (reference sequence). This CDR3 region has 15 residues. The CDR3 sequence: CASSQSDNSGNTIYF. In DNA form, the CDR3 reads TGTGCCAGCAGCCAAAGCGACAACTCTGGAAACACCATATATTTT.

The rearrangement links TRBV29-1 to TRBJ2-1; 10 bases are shared with TRBD1. This CDR3 is built from 12 residues. J gave up 8 bases and V 4 bases, and 2 bases lay outside the gene matches. Germline V CDR1 and CDR2: SQVTM, ANQGSEA. For the CDR3, the DNA is TGCAGCGTTGGACAGGGGGCCTATGAGCAGTTCTTC. Its translation: CSVGQGAYEQFF.

This clonotype has just a few counts. The DNA for the CDR3 is TGCGCCAGCAGCTCCGGGGGCGGTGAAAAACTGTTTTTT. The encoded protein is CASSSGGGEKLFF. The chain recombines TRBV5-1 with TRBJ1-4; TRBD1 might be the D (6 bases). Germline V gene lookup returns CDR1 SGHRS and CDR2 YFSETQ. Trimming shortened V by 3 bases and J by 7 bases, and 10 bases separated the two germline ends. The CDR3 length is 13 residues.

This chain joins TRBV28 and TRBJ1-2, with 9 nucleotides matching TRBD1. With V trimmed by 3 bases and J by 5 bases, 1 base remained unmatched. CDR1 MDHEN and CDR2 SYDVKM come from the germline V gene. The CDR3 is made up of 13 amino acids. This CDR3 is CASSLTGGYGYTF. Written as DNA, the CDR3 is TGTGCCAGCAGTTTGACAGGGGGATATGGCTACACCTTC.

With respect to this clonotype: One base away lies a much larger clone, so this may be a sequencing read error. The chain is built from TRBV6-1 and TRBJ2-2; D unresolved. Trimming stripped 6 bases from V and 3 bases from J, with 5 bases between. Germline CDR1 is MNHNS and CDR2 is SASEGT. The CDR3 spans 12 residues. The CDR3 sequence is CASRLYTGELFF. The DNA for the CDR3 is TGTGCCAGCAGGCTGTACACCGGGGAGCTGTTTTTT.

The chain couples TRBV5-4 to TRBJ2-1; tentative D call: TRBD1 (6 bases). The CDR3 contains 14 residues. V lost 0 bases and J 8 bases, leaving 12 bases between the germline ends. Germline values: CDR1 SGHNT, CDR2 YYREEE (reference sequence). The CDR3 DNA reads TGTGCCAGCAGCTTGGTGGGGGCCGGGGATGAGCAGTTCTTC. Its translation: CASSLVGAGDEQFF. The full variable domain, rest sourced from reference TRBV5-4 and TRBJ2-1, is ETGVTQSPTHLIKTRGQQVTLRCSSQSGHNTVSWYQQALGQGPQFIFQYYREEENGRGNFPPRFSGLQFPNYSSELNVNALELDDSALYLCASSLVGAGDEQFFGPGTRLTVL.

This clonotype was found a few times. CDR3 amino acids: CASSLTLEGESTDTQYF. The CDR3 region has the DNA TGTGCCAGCAGCTTAACCCTGGAGGGAGAAAGCACAGATACGCAGTATTTT. The chain is built from TRBV7-6 and TRBJ2-3, with a tentative D call TRBD2 (6 bases). Per the germline V gene, CDR1 is SGHVS and CDR2 is FNYEAQ. The germline V and J ends were trimmed by 2 bases and 0 bases, with 15 bases remaining between them. The CDR3 loop spans 17 amino acids.

The rearrangement uses TRBV28 and TRBJ2-7, with D unclear. Germline V gives CDR1 MDHEN, CDR2 SYDVKM. The CDR3 has 17 residues. Deletions cut 5 bases from V and 2 bases from J, with 22 bases between. CDR3 coding DNA: TGTGCCAGCAGTCCCCTGGGCGACCTGCGTCGTACCTACGAGCAGTACTTC. This codes for CASSPLGDLRRTYEQYF.

This clonotype has just a few counts. The V call is TRBV5-1, the J call TRBJ1-3; no definite D call. The CDR3 length is 12 residues. CDR1 and CDR2 from the germline V gene are SGHRS and YFSETQ. With 0 bases removed from V and 3 bases from J, the gap between germline ends came to 1 base. CDR3 amino acids: CASSLDGNTIYF. DNA for the CDR3: TGCGCCAGCAGCTTGGATGGAAACACCATATATTTT.

In this sample, this clonotype turned up many times. The chain couples TRBV5-1 to TRBJ2-7; D is perhaps TRBD2 (7 bases). This CDR3 region has 14 residues. Germline loops: CDR1 SGHRS, CDR2 YFSETQ. Trimming removed 4 bases at V and 5 bases at J, with 16 bases between. As DNA, the CDR3 is TGCGCCAGCAGCCAGTCGGGGGGCCTCCACGAGCAGTACTTC. It codes for CASSQSGGLHEQYF.

The table lists this clonotype with a few counts. This chain connects TRBV6-6 to TRBJ2-3; TRBD1 matches 12 bases. After removal of 3 bases from V and 4 bases from J, the junction contained 2 bases not matched to a gene. CDR1 is MNHNY, CDR2 SVGAGI, per germline (reference sequence). This CDR3 is built from 15 residues. CDR3 sequence: CASSYGTGGADTQYF. CDR3 DNA: TGTGCCAGCAGTTATGGGACAGGGGGCGCAGATACGCAGTATTTT.

Many counts were recorded for this clonotype. The rearrangement joins TRBV6-2 or TRBV6-3 to TRBJ2-7; D perhaps matches TRBD2 (5 bases). The CDR3 has 14 amino acids. The germline V gene encodes CDR1 MNHEY and CDR2 SVGEGT. The V end was cut by 6 bases, the J end by 2 bases, with 14 bases between. CDR3 sequence: CASRWASRTYEQYF. The CDR3 DNA is TGTGCCAGCAGGTGGGCTAGCAGGACCTACGAGCAGTACTTC.

This clonotype was detected ten times or more. The rearrangement links TRBV4-1 to TRBJ1-6; D gene ambiguous. The V and J ends lost 0 bases and 0 bases respectively, with 9 bases between them. The CDR3 sequence is 17 residues long. Germline assignment: CDR1 MGHRA and CDR2 YSYEKL. CDR3 sequence (DNA): TGCGCCAGCAGCCAAGATAGAGCGAGCTCCTATAATTCACCCCTCCACTTT. This encodes CASSQDRASSYNSPLHF.

Here the CDR3 DNA reads TGTGCCAGTAGACAGGCCTCGATCGGGGCCAACGTCCTGACTTTC. This encodes CASRQASIGANVLTF. This rearrangement joins TRBV19 to TRBJ2-6; maybe TRBD1 (5 bases). Germline lookup yields CDR1 LNHDA and CDR2 SQIVND (reference sequence). The CDR3 is 15 amino acids. V lost 6 bases to trimming and J lost 4 bases, with 13 bases between them.

This clonotype was observed at least ten times. This sequence joins TRBV6-2 or TRBV6-3 and TRBJ2-3; tentatively, D is TRBD2 (6 bases). Per germline, CDR1 MNHEY and CDR2 SVGEGT. The CDR3 sequence is 14 residues long. The ends were cut back, 4 bases at V and 1 base at J, with 9 bases in the middle. This CDR3 is CASSSSSGTDTQYF. DNA for the CDR3: TGTGCCAGCAGTTCTTCTAGCGGCACAGATACGCAGTATTTT.

A few counts support this clonotype. The chain joins TRBV7-2 to TRBJ2-1; 10 bases match TRBD2. V gave up 5 bases and J gave up 5 bases; unmatched junction bases: 18. CDR3 length: 19 residues. Germline V gene sequence: CDR1 SGHTA, CDR2 FQGNSA. The CDR3 DNA reads TGTGCCAGCAGCAGGTCGAAGGCTAGCGGGAGTATTAGGAACAATGAGCAGTTCTTC. Residues: CASSRSKASGSIRNNEQFF.

The table lists this clonotype with many counts. The DNA for the CDR3 is TGTGCCAGTAGTATCCTCCCCTCAGCGGGAGGGCCGGGTGAGCAGTACTTC. Translation: CASSILPSAGGPGEQYF. The rearrangement joins TRBV19 to TRBJ2-7; TRBD2 agrees at 10 bases. Germline CDR1 reads LNHDA; CDR2 reads SQIVND (reference sequence). CDR3 length: 17 amino acids. Trimming took 3 bases from V and 7 from J; bases not matched to a gene: 15.

This clonotype was recorded at least ten times. This sequence joins TRBV7-2 and TRBJ2-2, with 7 bases identical to TRBD2. The V gene's germline CDR1 is SGHTA and CDR2 FQGNSA. V lost 3 bases and J lost 6; bases outside the gene matches: 7. The CDR3 totals 15 residues. The CDR3 here is CASSLGGVGAGELFF. DNA of the CDR3: TGTGCCAGCAGCTTGGGAGGGGTCGGTGCCGGGGAGCTGTTTTTT.

This clonotype has a count of ten or more. V and J are TRBV7-2 and TRBJ2-3, with 16 bases aligning to TRBD2. V lost 5 bases, J lost 6 bases, and 2 bases stayed unmatched. Germline V CDR1 and CDR2: SGHTA, FQGNSA. The length of the CDR3 is 15 residues. CDR3 DNA sequence: TGTGCCAGCAGCCCGGGACTAGCGGGAGGGGATACGCAGTATTTT. It encodes CASSPGLAGGDTQYF.

This clonotype showed up many times. This sequence joins TRBV20-1 and TRBJ2-1, with D tentatively TRBD2 (7 bases). V was trimmed by 3 bases and J by 4 bases, leaving 19 bases between them. CDR3 length equals 16 residues. CDR1 and CDR2 from the germline V gene are DFQATT and SNEGSKA (reference sequence). The CDR3 nucleotides are TGCAGTGCTAGCCCCCCGGGGGCGGGAGTTTACAATGAGCAGTTCTTC. Translation: CSASPPGAGVYNEQFF.

This chain links TRBV28 with TRBJ1-1; D not certain. Germline loops: CDR1 MDHEN, CDR2 SYDVKM. V lost 2 bases to trimming and J lost 0 bases, with 1 base between them. The CDR3 spans 12 residues. The CDR3 DNA reads TGTGCCAGCAGTTTAATGAACACTGAAGCTTTCTTT. Amino acids: CASSLMNTEAFF. The whole variable domain, remainder taken from reference TRBV28 and TRBJ1-1, is DVKVTQSSRYLVKRTGEKVFLECVQDMDHENMFWYRQDPGLGLRLIYFSYDVKMKEKGDIPEGYSVSREKKERFSLILESASTNQTSMYLCASSLMNTEAFFGQGTRLTVV.

Many counts were recorded for this clonotype. The chain recombines TRBV5-1 with TRBJ1-1; 9 bases agree with TRBD1. V gave up 3 bases and J gave up 1 base; unmatched junction bases: 7. The CDR3 is made up of 16 amino acids. Germline-derived CDR1 and CDR2 are SGHRS and YFSETQ. CDR3 loop: CASSWDRDRANTEAFF. The DNA of the CDR3 is TGCGCCAGCAGCTGGGACCGGGACAGGGCGAACACTGAAGCTTTCTTT. The whole variable domain, filled in from reference TRBV5-1 and TRBJ1-1, reads KAGVTQTPRYLIKTRGQQVTLSCSPISGHRSVSWYQQTPGQGLQFLFEYFSETQRNKGNFPGRFSGRQFSNSRSEMNVSTLELGDSALYLCASSWDRDRANTEAFFGQGTRLTVV.

This clonotype was detected ten times or more. The gene calls are TRBV29-1 and TRBJ1-2; D is uncertain. The CDR3 length is 13 residues. Trimming left V 5 bases short and J 2 bases short, with 12 bases between. Germline assignment: CDR1 SQVTM and CDR2 ANQGSEA. For the CDR3, the DNA is TGCAGCGTTCCCCTGGGAGGAAACTATGGCTACACCTTC. Translating it yields CSVPLGGNYGYTF.